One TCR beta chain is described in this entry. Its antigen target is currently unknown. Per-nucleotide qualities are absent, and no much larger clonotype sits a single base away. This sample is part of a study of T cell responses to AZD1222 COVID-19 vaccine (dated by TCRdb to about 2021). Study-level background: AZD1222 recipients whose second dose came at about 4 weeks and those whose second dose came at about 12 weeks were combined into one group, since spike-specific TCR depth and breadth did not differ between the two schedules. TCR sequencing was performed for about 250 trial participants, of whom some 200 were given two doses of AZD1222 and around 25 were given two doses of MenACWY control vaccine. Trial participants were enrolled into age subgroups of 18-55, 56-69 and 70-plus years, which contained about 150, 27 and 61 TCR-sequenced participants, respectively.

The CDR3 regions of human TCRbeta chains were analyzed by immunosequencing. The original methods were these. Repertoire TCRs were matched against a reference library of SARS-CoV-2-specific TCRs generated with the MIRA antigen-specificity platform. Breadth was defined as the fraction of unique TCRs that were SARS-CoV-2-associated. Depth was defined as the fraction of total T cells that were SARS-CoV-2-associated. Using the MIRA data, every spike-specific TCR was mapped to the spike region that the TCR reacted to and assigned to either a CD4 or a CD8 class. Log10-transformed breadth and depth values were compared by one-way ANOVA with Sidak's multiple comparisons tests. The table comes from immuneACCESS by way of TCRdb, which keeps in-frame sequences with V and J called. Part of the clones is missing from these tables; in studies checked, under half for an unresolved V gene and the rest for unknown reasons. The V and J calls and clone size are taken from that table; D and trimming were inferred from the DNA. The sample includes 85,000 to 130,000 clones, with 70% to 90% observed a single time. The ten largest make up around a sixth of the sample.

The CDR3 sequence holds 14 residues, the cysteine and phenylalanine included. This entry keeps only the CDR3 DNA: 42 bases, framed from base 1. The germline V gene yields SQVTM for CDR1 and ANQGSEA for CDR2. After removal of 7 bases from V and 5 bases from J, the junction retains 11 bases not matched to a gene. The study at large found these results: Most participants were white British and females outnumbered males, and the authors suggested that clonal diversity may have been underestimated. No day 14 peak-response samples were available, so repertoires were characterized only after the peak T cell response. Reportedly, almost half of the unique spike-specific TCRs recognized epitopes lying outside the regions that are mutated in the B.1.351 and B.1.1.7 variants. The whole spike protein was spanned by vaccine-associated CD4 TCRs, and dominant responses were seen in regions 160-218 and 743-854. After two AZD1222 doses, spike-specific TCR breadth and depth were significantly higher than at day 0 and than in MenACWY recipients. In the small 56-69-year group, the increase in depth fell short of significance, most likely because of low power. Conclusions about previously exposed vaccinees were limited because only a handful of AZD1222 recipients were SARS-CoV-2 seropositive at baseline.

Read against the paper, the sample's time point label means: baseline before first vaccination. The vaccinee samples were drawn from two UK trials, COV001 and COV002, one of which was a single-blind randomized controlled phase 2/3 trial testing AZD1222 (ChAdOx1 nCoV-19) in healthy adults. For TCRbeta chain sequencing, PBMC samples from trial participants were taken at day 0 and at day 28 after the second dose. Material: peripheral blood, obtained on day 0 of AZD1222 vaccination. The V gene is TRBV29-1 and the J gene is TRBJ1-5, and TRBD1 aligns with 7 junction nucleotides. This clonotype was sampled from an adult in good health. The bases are TGCAGCGCCGGTGAGGGGGCTAGGGATCAGCCCCAGCATTTT. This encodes CSAGEGARDQPQHF.